Listed below are T cell receptor beta chains from one sample, sequenced in a study of blood T cells in healthy people across ages. TCRdb redid the calling of the 5' RACE reads with MiXCR, one entry per CDR3 protein. Of roughly 1,500,000 distinct CDR3 sequences in the sample, approximately 38% were seen once. Input material: blood. The receptors were sampled from a woman under 30 in good health. Each CDR3 is given with its conserved first and last residue. D genes are given only for firm matches. A row's size may be missing; if present it is once, few, many or a size class.

len	v_gene	abundance	d_gene	j_gene	CDR3aa	CDR3nt
13	TRBV7-2	few	-	TRBJ2-7	CASSQQTSYEQYF	TGTGCCAGCAGCCAACAGACTAGTTACGAGCAGTACTTC
15	TRBV28	-	TRBD1	TRBJ2-7	CASSPTGTGWYEQYF	TGTGCCAGCAGTCCGACCGGGACAGGGTGGTACGAGCAGTACTTC
14	TRBV28	once	-	TRBJ2-4	CASSKGGPKNIQYF	TGTGCCAGCAGTAAGGGGGGGCCCAAAAACATTCAGTACTTC
15	TRBV6-4	-	TRBD2	TRBJ2-7	CASSETSGTYNEQYF	TGTGCTAGCAGTGAGACTAGCGGGACCTACAATGAGCAGTACTTC
15	TRBV7-9	many	-	TRBJ2-4	CASSLVSLAKNIQYF	TGTGCCAGCAGCTTAGTCTCTCTAGCCAAAAACATTCAGTACTTC
14	TRBV7-6	-	-	TRBJ2-7	CASSLSLGFYEQYF	TGTGCCAGCAGCTTATCTTTGGGGTTCTACGAGCAGTACTTC
12	TRBV29-1	few	-	TRBJ1-1	CSVEDLRAEAFF	TGCAGCGTTGAAGATTTAAGGGCTGAAGCTTTCTTT
14	TRBV15	-	-	TRBJ2-1	CATSRGASYNEQFF	TGTGCCACCAGCAGGGGAGCCTCCTACAATGAGCAGTTCTTC
14	TRBV27	-	-	TRBJ2-7	CASSPNVPYNEQYF	TGTGCCAGCAGCCCCAACGTACCCTACAATGAGCAGTACTTC
13	TRBV3-1	-	-	TRBJ2-5	CASASGTTETQYF	TGTGCCAGCGCCTCCGGGACCACGGAGACCCAGTACTTC
14	TRBV20-1	few	TRBD1	TRBJ1-4	CSAVRQGTNEKLFF	TGCAGTGCCGTAAGACAGGGAACTAATGAAAAACTGTTTTTT
15	TRBV11-2	-	TRBD2	TRBJ2-3	CASSPGGAVTDTQYF	TGTGCCAGCAGCCCCGGGGGGGCGGTGACAGATACGCAGTATTTT
20	TRBV5-5	few	TRBD2	TRBJ2-1	CASSLGVPSGGATLDNEQFF	TGTGCCAGCAGCTTGGGGGTCCCTAGCGGGGGGGCTACACTCGACAATGAGCAGTTCTTC
14	TRBV18	once	-	TRBJ2-4	CASSPASREGEQYF	TGTGCCAGCTCACCAGCCAGCAGGGAAGGTGAGCAGTACTTC
12	TRBV5-1	few	-	TRBJ2-1	CASSPTYVGQFF	TGCGCCAGCAGCCCAACTTATGTCGGGCAGTTCTTC
14	TRBV4-2	-	TRBD2	TRBJ2-7	CASSQDRTSYEQYF	TGTGCCAGCAGCCAAGATAGGACTAGCTACGAGCAGTACTTC
15	TRBV20-1	-	TRBD1	TRBJ2-7	CSARPDRGISYEQYF	TGTAGTGCTAGACCCGACAGGGGGATATCCTACGAGCAGTACTTC
16	TRBV14	-	-	TRBJ2-6	CASSQEGNSGANVLTF	TGTGCCAGCAGCCAAGAAGGGAACTCTGGGGCCAACGTCCTGACTTTC
16	TRBV28	-	-	TRBJ1-1	CASSRPYRVENTEAFF	TGTGCCAGCAGTCGTCCGTATAGGGTTGAGAACACTGAAGCTTTCTTT
15	TRBV3-1	-	TRBD2	TRBJ2-5	CASSPPSGGGEEQYF	TGTGCCAGCAGCCCACCTAGCGGGGGGGGAGAAGAGCAGTACTTC
13	TRBV12-3/TRBV12-4	few	-	TRBJ2-7	CASSRDERYEQYF	TGTGCCAGCAGCCGGGACGAGCGCTACGAGCAGTACTTC
15	TRBV28	few	-	TRBJ2-7	CASSYPRDRYYEQYF	TGTGCCAGCAGTTACCCCCGGGATAGATACTACGAGCAGTACTTC
12	TRBV20-1	-	-	TRBJ1-1	CSAVIWNTEAFF	TGCAGTGCGGTAATCTGGAACACTGAAGCTTTCTTT
16	TRBV27	-	TRBD2	TRBJ2-2	CASGPGLADATGELFF	TGTGCCAGCGGACCGGGACTAGCGGACGCCACCGGGGAGCTGTTTTTT
13	TRBV20-1	-	-	TRBJ2-1	CSARTRVSREQFF	TGCAGTGCTAGAACGAGGGTTTCGAGGGAGCAGTTCTTC
15	TRBV12-3/TRBV12-4	-	TRBD2	TRBJ2-5	CASSPESGGQETQYF	TGTGCCAGCAGTCCCGAGAGCGGGGGACAAGAGACCCAGTACTTC
13	TRBV2	-	-	TRBJ2-7	CASTREWQNEQYF	TGTGCCAGCACCAGGGAGTGGCAGAACGAGCAGTACTTC
14	TRBV7-9	-	-	TRBJ1-6	CASNRDTYNSPPHF	TGTGCCAGCAACCGGGACACCTATAATTCACCCCCCCACTTT
19	TRBV5-1	-	TRBD2	TRBJ2-3	CASSSTTTSGGLSTDTQYF	TGCGCCAGCAGCTCGACCACCACTAGCGGGGGGCTCTCCACAGATACGCAGTATTTT
13	TRBV28	-	-	TRBJ2-1	CASSLVASETQFF	TGTGCCAGCAGTTTGGTTGCATCAGAGACCCAGTTCTTC
16	TRBV6-5	few	-	TRBJ1-2	CASSYSETGGPYGYTF	TGTGCCAGCAGTTACTCAGAGACAGGTGGCCCTTATGGCTACACCTTC
19	TRBV27	-	TRBD2	TRBJ2-3	CASPHSLGVAGDPADTQYF	TGTGCCAGCCCCCACAGTCTCGGGGTAGCGGGAGATCCCGCGGATACGCAGTATTTT
15	TRBV7-6	-	-	TRBJ1-1	CASSRGGASYTEAFF	TGTGCCAGCAGCCGGGGGGGCGCGTCGTACACTGAAGCTTTCTTT
16	TRBV4-1	-	-	TRBJ1-1	CASSQRALVRDTEAFF	TGCGCCAGCAGCCAGAGGGCTTTGGTAAGGGACACTGAAGCTTTCTTT
18	TRBV6-1	-	-	TRBJ2-3	CASSEVVPGPGLGDTQYF	TGTGCCAGCAGTGAAGTCGTCCCGGGACCGGGCCTAGGGGATACGCAGTATTTT